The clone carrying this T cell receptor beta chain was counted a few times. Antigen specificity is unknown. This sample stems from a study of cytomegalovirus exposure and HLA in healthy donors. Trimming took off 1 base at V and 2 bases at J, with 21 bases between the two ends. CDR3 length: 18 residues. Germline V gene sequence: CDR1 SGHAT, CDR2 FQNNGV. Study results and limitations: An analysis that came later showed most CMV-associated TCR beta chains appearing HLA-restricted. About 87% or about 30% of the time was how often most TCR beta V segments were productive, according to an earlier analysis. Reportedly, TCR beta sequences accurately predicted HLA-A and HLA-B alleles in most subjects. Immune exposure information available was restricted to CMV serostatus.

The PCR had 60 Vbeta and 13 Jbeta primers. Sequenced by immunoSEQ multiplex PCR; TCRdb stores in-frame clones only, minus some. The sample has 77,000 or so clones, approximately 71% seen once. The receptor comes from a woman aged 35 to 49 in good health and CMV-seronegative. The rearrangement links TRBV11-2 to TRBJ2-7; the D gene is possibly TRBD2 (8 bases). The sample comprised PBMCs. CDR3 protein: CASSLGGGLAGFPYEQYF. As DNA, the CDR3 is TGTGCCAGCAGCTTAGGAGGGGGCTTAGCGGGATTTCCCTACGAGCAGTACTTC.